This T cell receptor beta chain appears in the sequencing data of a study of Graves' ophthalmopathy and Graves' hyperthyroidism. Study-level points and caveats: Most expanded clonotypes in thyroid above 0.001 frequency also showed up in blood.

This clonotype was observed a handful of times. What it binds is not known. The CDR3 extends over 12 amino acids. CDR1 and CDR2 (germline): DFQATT, SNEGSKA (reference sequence). The V end was cut by 2 bases, the J end by 6 bases, with 11 bases between. Amplification of TCR beta CDR3 regions used RNA transcripts. First-round RT-PCR used HTBI primers; second-round multiplex PCR followed. Using its own MiXCR run on the multiplex PCR reads, TCRdb lists one record per CDR3 protein. The sample lists around 600,000 distinct CDR3 sequences, roughly 41% occurring once. This chain uses TRBV20-1 with TRBJ2-7; no clear D. The clonotype originates from an adult man with Graves' ophthalmopathy. Source material: peripheral blood. The CDR3 DNA follows: TGCAGTGCTAGACCGGACCGCCTCGAGCAGTACTTC. Amino acid sequence: CSARPDRLEQYF.